This T cell receptor (beta chain) was identified in a study of T cells in Graves' hyperthyroidism and ophthalmopathy. Study-wide points: Using 13 V-J features, a model discriminated ophthalmopathy from stable hyperthyroidism. Most expanded thyroid clonotypes above 0.001 also appeared in blood.

TCR beta CDR3 region amplification was performed from RNA transcripts. The HTBI primer set was used in a first-round RT-PCR of the TCR CDR3. One entry per CDR3 protein results from TCRdb running MiXCR on the multiplex PCR reads. The sample consists of some 530,000 distinct CDR3 sequences, approximately 22% of them appearing once. The study based diagnoses on clinical symptoms, serum thyroxine and TRAb, thyroid ultrasound and orbital computed tomography. On this clonotype itself: Its antigen remains unknown.

Sequences were obtained from blood. This TCR was sampled from a woman aged 70-85 years with Graves' ophthalmopathy.

CDR3 amino acids: CASSIRQGSSYNEQFF. The DNA of the CDR3 is TGTGCCAGTAGTATAAGACAGGGGTCTTCCTACAATGAGCAGTTCTTC. J is TRBJ2-1 and V is TRBV19, with 8 bases that match TRBD1. The V segment lost 2 bases and the J segment 1 base; nucleotides outside the gene matches: 4. The germline gives CDR1 LNHDA, CDR2 SQIVND (reference sequence). The CDR3 consists of 16 residues.